Sequencing of this T cell receptor (beta chain) was carried out in a study of shared clonotypes between healthy human individuals. Study in general: Donors had three CD4 naive, three CD4 memory, two CD8 naive and one CD8 memory plate apiece.

Details on this clone: The antigen is undetermined.

CDR3 size: 14 residues. CDR1 is MNHNS, CDR2 SASEGT, per germline. The ends lost 3 bases at V and 5 bases at J; junction bases unmatched: 5. Generated by immunoSEQ multiplex PCR, the TCRdb table keeps only in-frame clones and is missing some. The table lists under 200,000 clones, over 85% of them singletons. Notes on the study in general: The diversity represented, both genetic and in exposure history, was limited by few donors.

The V gene is TRBV6-1, the J gene TRBJ1-2, with 8 bases matching TRBD1. The specimen was naive CD4+ T cells sorted from blood. Subset noted: CD45RA+ positively selected. The TCR sequence derives from a woman aged 30 to 39 in good health. CDR3 nucleotides: TGTGCCAGCAGTGAGAGCAGGGGGCATTATGGCTACACCTTC. This codes for CASSESRGHYGYTF.